A single sample is the source of the 20 T cell receptor beta chains below, sequenced in a study of CD8+ T cells in alopecia areata. Sequencing relied on a cDNA template that was reverse transcribed from extracted RNA. Profiling relied on immunoSEQ multiplex PCR, and the TCRdb table lists in-frame clones only, not all of them. The data show about 120,000 clones, none appearing only once, with about 20% held by the ten largest. The sample consisted of lesional skin. Source of these receptors: a C3H/HeJ mouse with alopecia areata. MHC haplotype here: H2-k.

A note on this clone: Gene names and germline match the mouse. The CDR3 is cut off 4 residues early in the read; its end comes from the germline J gene. V and J are TRBV29 and TRBJ1-4, with 7 bases fitting TRBD1. This CDR3 spans 16 amino acids. V dropped 4 bases and J dropped 0; count of bases not matched to a gene: 5. Germline V CDR1 and CDR2: MSHET, SYDVDS. This CDR3 reads CASSSGTDISNERLFF. The sequenced part of the CDR3 DNA is TGTGCTAGCAGTTCTGGGACAGACATTTCCAACGAA.

This clone occurred a few times. These gene names are mouse names. The read terminates 4 residues ahead of where the CDR3 ends, so the germline J gene completes it. This sequence joins TRBV1 and TRBJ2-2; 8 nucleotides align to TRBD1. The V gene end was trimmed by 0 bases and the J gene end by 3 bases; junction bases not matched to a gene: 6. From germline, CDR1 is NSQYPW and CDR2 LRSPGD (reference sequence). The CDR3 is 17 amino acids. Incomplete CDR3 DNA: TGCACCTGCAGTGCAGATAGGGCAGGGGGCCACACCGGG. Its protein product is CTCSADRAGGHTG. The full CDR3 sequence reads CTCSADRAGGHTGQLYF.

In the case of this clone: Mouse gene names apply. Sequencing ends 4 residues short of the CDR3 end; the germline J gene provides the rest. The chain carries TRBV13-3 and TRBJ2-3, with a tentative D call TRBD1 (7 bases). Trimming took 3 bases from V and 2 from J, leaving 13 bases between them. Germline V gives CDR1 NNHDY, CDR2 SYVADS. The CDR3 runs 15 residues. This chain's CDR3 is CASSVRGRVAETLYF. The part of the CDR3 DNA that was read is TGTGCCAGCAGTGTTAGGGGGCGAGTTGCAGAA.

Concerning this clone: Gene names are the mouse ones. The observed sequence ends 4 residues before the CDR3 terminus, with the missing tail filled in from the germline J gene. V is TRBV13-3 and J is TRBJ1-1; possibly TRBD1 for D (6 bases). The ends were cut back, 1 base at V and 0 bases at J, with 13 bases in the middle. The CDR3 is made up of 16 amino acids. Germline assignment: CDR1 NNHDY and CDR2 SYVADS. CDR3 DNA (partial): TGTGCCAGCAGTGATCACCGGGACAACACAAACACA. Protein sequence: CASSDHRDNTNT. Given in full, the CDR3 is CASSDHRDNTNTEVFF.

This clone was found a few times. These gene names are mouse names. The CDR3 end falls 4 residues outside the read, so it is completed with the germline J gene. The rearrangement uses TRBV13-3 and TRBJ1-4, with D maybe TRBD1 (5 bases). Trimming pared 6 bases from V and 3 bases from J, leaving 9 bases between. Germline lookup yields CDR1 NNHDY and CDR2 SYVADS. The CDR3 runs 13 residues. The DNA read from the CDR3 is TGTGCCAGCACTCCAGGGCCCAACGAA. The encoded protein is CASTPGPNE. The whole CDR3 protein reads CASTPGPNERLFF.

This clone has more than one count but fewer than ten. These gene names are mouse names. The read stops 4 residues short of the end of the CDR3; the missing end is completed from the germline J gene. The gene calls are TRBV19 and TRBJ1-4; TRBD1 matches at 7 bases. The germline V gene encodes CDR1 FNHDT and CDR2 SITEND (reference sequence). Trimming cost V 6 bases and J 3 bases; bases outside gene matches: 8. The CDR3 runs 15 residues. The sequenced CDR3 bases are TGTGCCAGCAATTCGGGGACAGCTCCCAACGAA. This sequence encodes CASNSGTAPNE. The whole CDR3 protein reads CASNSGTAPNERLFF.

Concerning this clone itself: Gene names are the mouse ones. The CDR3 is cut off 4 residues early in the read; its end comes from the germline J gene. The chain is built from TRBV13-3 and TRBJ2-2, with D perhaps TRBD1 (6 bases). This CDR3 contains 15 residues. V was pared by 5 bases and J by 1 base, with 12 bases between. The germline V gene has CDR1 NNHDY and CDR2 SYVADS. The chain's CDR3 is CASRMPDRNTGQLYF. The CDR3 DNA, read in part, is TGTGCCAGCAGGATGCCGGACAGAAACACCGGG.

Concerning this clone itself: Germline and genes here are mouse. The CDR3 goes on 4 residues after the read ends, and that part is filled in from the germline J gene. The rearrangement links TRBV1 to TRBJ2-5, with TRBD1 matching over 11 bases. The CDR3 has 16 residues. Per germline, CDR1 NSQYPW and CDR2 LRSPGD (reference sequence). The CDR3 reads CTCSADGTGGRDTQYF. CDR3 bases read: TGCACCTGCAGTGCAGATGGGACAGGGGGGAGGGAC. The variable domain in full, completed from reference TRBV1 and TRBJ2-5, reads VTLLEQNPRWRLVPRGQAVNLRCILKNSQYPWMSWYQQDLQKQLQWLFTLRSPGDKEVKSLPGADYLATRVTDTELRLQVANMSQGRTLYCTCSADGTGGRDTQYFGPGTRLLVL.

Concerning this clone itself: Mouse names are used for the genes. With the read ending 4 residues before the CDR3 end, the germline J gene is used to fill in that end. The V gene is TRBV31, the J gene TRBJ1-1; 7 bases line up with TRBD1. Germline-derived CDR1 and CDR2 are GKSSPN and SITVG. The CDR3 sequence is 12 residues long. Germline trimming cut 1 base from V and 4 bases from J; bases unmatched to any gene: 0. The part of the CDR3 DNA that was read is TGTGCCTGGAGTCGGGACAGCACA. It codes for CAWSRDST. The entire CDR3 protein reads CAWSRDSTEVFF.

This clone turned up a few times. Gene names refer to mouse genes. The read ends 4 residues early relative to the CDR3; the germline J gene fills the gap. The chain is built from TRBV13-2 and TRBJ2-1, with 8 bases identical to TRBD2. The CDR3 loop spans 15 amino acids. Trimming at V came to 1 base and at J to 2 bases, leaving 2 bases not matched to a gene. The germline CDR1 and CDR2 sequences are NNHNN and SYGAGS (reference sequence). The CDR3 spells CASGDWGGDYAEQFF. CDR3 DNA (partial): TGTGCCAGCGGTGATTGGGGGGGAGACTATGCT.

This clone showed up many times. Mouse gene names apply. The read halts 4 residues ahead of the CDR3 end, with the missing end drawn from the germline J gene. V is TRBV13-3 and J is TRBJ2-1, with D maybe TRBD2 (6 bases). The CDR3 covers 14 residues. V lost 6 bases and J lost 0, with 10 bases in between. Germline assignment: CDR1 NNHDY and CDR2 SYVADS. Partial CDR3 DNA: TGTGCCAGCACCCAACTGGGTAACTATGCT. Its translation is CASTQLGNYA. The CDR3 in full is CASTQLGNYAEQFF.

Turning to this clone: Genes and germline come from the mouse. The read gets to within 4 residues of the CDR3 end, and the germline J gene fills in the rest. The J gene is TRBJ2-7, the V gene TRBV19, with TRBD2 matching 7 bases. The CDR3 length is 13 residues. The germline V gene encodes CDR1 FNHDT and CDR2 SITEND (reference sequence). The CDR3 protein is CASSPGLLHEQYF. The CDR3 bases that were read are TGTGCCAGCAGCCCGGGACTGTTACAT.

With respect to this clone: The listed genes are named as in mouse. The read ends 4 residues shy of where the CDR3 ends; the end is completed using the germline J gene. The rearrangement uses TRBV1 and TRBJ1-2; weak D call: TRBD1 (6 bases). CDR1 and CDR2 (germline): NSQYPW, LRSPGD (reference sequence). The ends were cut back, 3 bases at V and 0 bases at J, with 11 bases in the middle. The CDR3 contains 15 residues. The DNA read from the CDR3 is TGCACCTGCAGTGCGCACAGGGCCTCAAACTCC. Translation: CTCSAHRASNS. The CDR3 in its entirety is CTCSAHRASNSDYTF.

With respect to this clone: Gene names and germline refer to mouse. With the read ending 4 residues before the CDR3 end, the germline J gene is used to fill in that end. The chain employs TRBV13-1 and TRBJ2-2; TRBD1 agrees at 7 bases. From germline, CDR1 is NSHNY and CDR2 SYGAGN. V lost 3 bases to trimming and J lost 4 bases; unmatched junction nucleotides: 3. The CDR3 consists of 14 residues. CDR3 residues: CASSGDSGTGQLYF. The CDR3 DNA, read in part, is TGTGCCAGCAGTGGGGACAGCGGCACCGGG.

Note on this clone: At residue 12, the DNA translation does not agree with TCRdb's protein; the protein displayed here is the one encoded by the DNA. Gene labels here are mouse ones. The CDR3 end is not reached by the read, which stops 3 residues before it; the germline J gene fills it in. The rearrangement uses TRBV29 and TRBJ1-3; D is perhaps TRBD1 (6 bases). Looked up from germline, CDR1 is MSHET and CDR2 is SYDVDS. The CDR3 is 15 residues long. The ends were cut back, 0 bases at V and 3 bases at J, with 9 bases in the middle. The sequenced part of the CDR3 DNA is TGTGCTAGCAGTTTATCCGGGGGGCTTGGAAATACG. It codes for CASSLSGGLGNT. In full, the CDR3 is CASSLSGGLGNTLYF.

In its sample, this clone was seen a few times. Gene names and germline refer to mouse. Sequencing ends 4 residues short of the CDR3 end; the germline J gene provides the rest. V usage is TRBV13-2 and J usage is TRBJ1-4; D may be TRBD1 (5 bases). Germline CDR1 reads NNHNN; CDR2 reads SYGAGS (reference sequence). CDR3 length equals 14 residues. Trimming left V 0 bases short and J 4 bases short, with 7 bases between. CDR3 loop: CASGDGTINERLFF. The sequenced CDR3 bases are TGTGCCAGCGGTGATGGGACAATCAACGAA.

For this clone: Genes and germline are mouse. The CDR3 end is not reached by the read, which stops 4 residues before it; the germline J gene fills it in. The chain employs TRBV13-2 and TRBJ1-1; 8 bases match TRBD1. The V and J ends lost 0 bases and 1 base, in that order; junction bases with no gene match: 2. The CDR3 totals 15 residues. In germline, CDR1 is NNHNN, CDR2 SYGAGS (reference sequence). The sequenced part of the CDR3 DNA is TGTGCCAGCGGTGATGACGGGACAGGAAACACA. It encodes CASGDDGTGNT. The entire CDR3 protein reads CASGDDGTGNTEVFF.

This clone was recorded at least ten times. The gene symbols are mouse symbols. The read halts 4 residues ahead of the CDR3 end, with the missing end drawn from the germline J gene. This chain uses TRBV13-3 with TRBJ1-4; TRBD1 aligns across 7 bases. V gave up 2 bases and J gave up 0 bases; unmatched junction bases: 7. Germline CDR1 NNHDY, CDR2 SYVADS. The CDR3 covers 17 residues. CDR3 sequence reads: CASSDAGTVFSNERLFF. CDR3 DNA (partial): TGTGCCAGCAGTGACGCCGGGACAGTCTTTTCCAACGAA.

There are a few counts of this clone. Genes and germline are mouse. The CDR3 end is not reached by the read, which stops 4 residues before it; the germline J gene fills it in. The chain is built from TRBV13-3 and TRBJ2-5, with 8 positions matching TRBD2. The CDR3 spans 14 residues. Germline V lookup: CDR1 NNHDY, CDR2 SYVADS. CDR3 protein: CASSPGTGKDTQYF. The sequenced part of the CDR3 DNA is TGTGCCAGCAGCCCTGGGACTGGAAAAGAC.

With regard to this clone: Mouse gene names apply. The read ends 4 residues early relative to the CDR3; the germline J gene fills the gap. The V gene is TRBV19, the J gene TRBJ2-3; the D is unclear. Germline V gene data show CDR1 as FNHDT and CDR2 as SITEND (reference sequence). This CDR3 is 14 amino acids long. The V end was cut by 6 bases, the J end by 0 bases, with 11 bases between. The CDR3 reads CASTDKTSAETLYF. CDR3 bases read: TGTGCCAGCACAGACAAAACTAGTGCAGAA.